This T cell receptor beta chain is drawn from a study of blood T cell repertoires in COVID-19. Study in general: Acute and convalescent COVID-19 samples came from the United States, Italy and Spain. Nucleic acid was either cDNA or gDNA, and it came from T cells, B-cell-depleted T cells, or PBMCs.

In the authors' methods: Amplifying reference gene primers gave estimates of nucleated cell counts. Produced via immunoSEQ multiplex PCR; TCRdb's table is partial and in-frame only. V, J and clone size derive from that table, while D and trimming were established from the DNA sequence. Here the sample spans some 180,000 clones, roughly 81% being singletons. While infection was still active, Seattle patients were enrolled and then followed longitudinally. The germline V gene encodes CDR1 MNHEY and CDR2 SMNVEV (reference sequence). The CDR3 covers 14 residues. Trimming cost V 0 bases and J 9 bases; bases outside gene matches: 3.

This TCR was recovered from a woman in her thirties or forties with COVID-19, enrolled during active disease. The sequencing sample was made of peripheral blood. The V and J genes are TRBV27 and TRBJ2-4; 9 nucleotides agree with TRBD2. CDR3 nucleotides: TGTGCCAGCAGTTTATCAGGTAGCGGGGGCATTCAGTACTTC. Residues: CASSLSGSGGIQYF.